Described below is a single T cell receptor (beta chain) sequence and its context. Its target is unknown. The CDR3 loop spans 14 amino acids. Germline CDR1 and CDR2: SGHRS and YFSETQ. With V trimmed by 5 bases and J by 2 bases, 6 bases remained unmatched. The source of the sample is a study of cytomegalovirus exposure and HLA in healthy donors. Regarding the study as a whole: With later analysis, a missense DCLRE1C variant became linked to TCR beta V- and J-gene trimming. A few CMV-associated chains were confirmed in vitro to be specific for CMV antigens.

PCR used 60 Vbeta primers and 13 Jbeta primers. Profiled with immunoSEQ multiplex PCR; TCRdb holds only in-frame clones, not every one. This sample has 30,000 to 40,000 clones, with 55% to 80% found just once. This chain connects TRBV5-1 to TRBJ1-1, with TRBD1 identical over 7 bases. The receptor comes from a middle-aged man in good health and CMV-seropositive. The sample consisted of PBMCs. In DNA form, the CDR3 reads TGCGCCAGCAGAGGGCAGGGGGGAAACACTGAAGCTTTCTTT. This translates into CASRGQGGNTEAFF.